This T cell receptor beta chain emerged from a study of spatial heterogeneity in lung cancer. As for the study in general: Each unique TCR and UMI combination was seen more than ten times on average in raw reads.

Sample time point: sample taken at primary tumor resection. The sequenced material consisted of unsorted whole RNA from tumor, nontumor lung or frozen PBMC. Study results and limitations: Follow-up blood showed ubiquitous expanded tumor TCRs less than blood at resection did.

In its sample, this clonotype was seen many times. What it recognizes is unknown. Every individual TCR cDNA molecule carried its own unique molecular identifier, which allowed correction of PCR and sequencing errors. TCRdb reprocessed the 5' RACE reads via MiXCR and lists one record per CDR3 protein. The sample shows over 11,000 distinct CDR3 sequences, around 9.1% of them seen only once. The germline V gene encodes CDR1 SGHTA and CDR2 FQGTGA. The CDR3 consists of 14 residues. The V end was cut by 5 bases, the J end by 8 bases, with 16 bases between. The TCR comes from a male donor with early-stage non-small cell lung cancer. This sequence joins TRBV7-3 and TRBJ2-1, with a weak D call TRBD2 (5 bases). The sequencing used PBMCs, collected at surgery. In DNA, the CDR3 is TGTGCCAGCAGCCCTGGACTGGTTGGGGATGAGCAGTTCTTC. Translation gives CASSPGLVGDEQFF.